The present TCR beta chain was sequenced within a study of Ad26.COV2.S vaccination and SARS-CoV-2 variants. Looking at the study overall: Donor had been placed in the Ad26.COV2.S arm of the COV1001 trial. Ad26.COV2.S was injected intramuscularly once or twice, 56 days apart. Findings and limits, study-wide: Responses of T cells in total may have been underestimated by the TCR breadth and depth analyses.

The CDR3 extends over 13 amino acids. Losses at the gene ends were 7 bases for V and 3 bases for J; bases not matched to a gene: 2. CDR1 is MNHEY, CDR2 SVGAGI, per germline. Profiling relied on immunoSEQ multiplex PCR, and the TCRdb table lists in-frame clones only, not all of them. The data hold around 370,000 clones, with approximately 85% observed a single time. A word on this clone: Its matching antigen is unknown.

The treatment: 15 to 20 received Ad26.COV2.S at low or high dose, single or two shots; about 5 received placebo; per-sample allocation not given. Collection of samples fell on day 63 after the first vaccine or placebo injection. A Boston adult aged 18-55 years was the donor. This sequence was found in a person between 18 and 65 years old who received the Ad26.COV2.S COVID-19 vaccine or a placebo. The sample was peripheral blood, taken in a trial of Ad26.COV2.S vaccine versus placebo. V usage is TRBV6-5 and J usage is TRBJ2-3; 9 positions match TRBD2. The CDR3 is CASISGRTDTQYF. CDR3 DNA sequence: TGTGCCAGCATTAGCGGGAGAACAGATACGCAGTATTTT.